This T cell receptor (beta chain) was identified during a study of blood T cell repertoires in COVID-19. The germline gives CDR1 SNHLY, CDR2 FYNNEI. J gave up 9 bases and V 6 bases, and 9 bases lay outside the gene matches. The CDR3 runs 14 residues. The data were produced by immunoSEQ multiplex PCR, yet TCRdb's version contains in-frame clones alone and is incomplete. The sample contains about 160,000 clones, around 82% of which appear only once. The material sequenced was peripheral blood. The sequence was collected from a man older than 75 with COVID-19, enrolled during active disease. The V gene is TRBV2, the J gene TRBJ1-5; 9 nucleotides align to TRBD1. CDR3 amino acids: CASRPTGGQPPQHF. The CDR3 DNA is TGTGCCAGCAGGCCAACAGGGGGCCAGCCGCCCCAGCATTTT.